These T cell receptor beta chains were read from a single sample in a study of cytomegalovirus exposure and HLA in healthy donors. Assay used: immunoSEQ multiplex PCR; TCRdb lists only in-frame clones, some missing. The sample consists of around 64,000 clones, over 75% of them appearing once. Specimen: PBMCs. The receptors here all came from a female donor in good health and CMV-seronegative. Each CDR3 is given with its conserved first and last residue. Fields, in order: D gene, V gene, J gene, CDR3 protein. D genes are given only for firm matches.

d_gene: .; v_gene: TRBV7-9; j_gene: TRBJ1-1; CDR3aa: CASSPGQLNTEAFF
d_gene: TRBD2; v_gene: TRBV25-1; j_gene: TRBJ2-1; CDR3aa: CASSEWLAGGSSYNEQFF
d_gene: TRBD1; v_gene: TRBV2; j_gene: TRBJ2-7; CDR3aa: CARGTGGMYEQYF
d_gene: TRBD2; v_gene: TRBV7-2; j_gene: TRBJ2-7; CDR3aa: CASSFGLAGNEQYF
d_gene: .; v_gene: TRBV27; j_gene: TRBJ2-1; CDR3aa: CASKWGGKIGEQFF
d_gene: .; v_gene: TRBV5-6; j_gene: TRBJ1-2; CDR3aa: CASSFSSEGYTF
d_gene: .; v_gene: TRBV6-5; j_gene: TRBJ1-6; CDR3aa: CASSPPQVNSPLHF
d_gene: .; v_gene: TRBV29-1; j_gene: TRBJ1-1; CDR3aa: CSVAQGITEAFF
d_gene: TRBD1; v_gene: TRBV30; j_gene: TRBJ2-7; CDR3aa: CAWTEDRDSYEQYF
d_gene: .; v_gene: TRBV7-8; j_gene: TRBJ1-1; CDR3aa: CASSLATRGRVSRDTEAFF
d_gene: .; v_gene: TRBV18; j_gene: TRBJ1-2; CDR3aa: CASSPPGQGYGYTF
d_gene: .; v_gene: TRBV6-4; j_gene: TRBJ2-3; CDR3aa: CASSENSNTDTQYF
d_gene: .; v_gene: TRBV30; j_gene: TRBJ2-2; CDR3aa: CAWKGQTNTGELFF
d_gene: .; v_gene: TRBV6-5; j_gene: TRBJ2-7; CDR3aa: CASSPGISSYEQYF
d_gene: .; v_gene: TRBV7-2; j_gene: TRBJ1-2; CDR3aa: CASSSPTANYGYTF
d_gene: .; v_gene: TRBV7-9; j_gene: TRBJ2-3; CDR3aa: CASSLETTPDTQYF
d_gene: TRBD2; v_gene: TRBV5-6; j_gene: TRBJ2-5; CDR3aa: CASSPIGRAVETQYF
d_gene: .; v_gene: TRBV9; j_gene: TRBJ2-2; CDR3aa: CASSVGGIVTGELFF
d_gene: .; v_gene: TRBV7-2; j_gene: TRBJ1-1; CDR3aa: CASSLGGGGTEAFF
d_gene: TRBD2; v_gene: TRBV28; j_gene: TRBJ2-2; CDR3aa: CASSQAGEGSGELFF
d_gene: TRBD2; v_gene: TRBV27; j_gene: TRBJ2-7; CDR3aa: CASSLADPSGLGYEQYF
d_gene: TRBD2; v_gene: TRBV9; j_gene: TRBJ2-2; CDR3aa: CASSVALAGNTGELFF
d_gene: .; v_gene: TRBV6-5; j_gene: TRBJ2-2; CDR3aa: CASILNGIPGELFF
d_gene: .; v_gene: TRBV7-9; j_gene: TRBJ2-7; CDR3aa: CASSLGGVPSYEQYF
d_gene: .; v_gene: TRBV18; j_gene: TRBJ2-1; CDR3aa: CASSGRSQGFLYNEQFF
d_gene: .; v_gene: TRBV7-8; j_gene: TRBJ2-7; CDR3aa: CASSDRGGFGSYEQYF
d_gene: .; v_gene: TRBV10-2; j_gene: TRBJ1-1; CDR3aa: CASSDARRGTEAFF
d_gene: TRBD2; v_gene: TRBV27; j_gene: TRBJ2-3; CDR3aa: CASGLSSGRADTQYF
d_gene: .; v_gene: TRBV6-6; j_gene: TRBJ1-2; CDR3aa: CASSYPGYGYTF
d_gene: .; v_gene: TRBV28; j_gene: TRBJ1-1; CDR3aa: CASISGTPEAFF
d_gene: TRBD2; v_gene: TRBV27; j_gene: TRBJ2-1; CDR3aa: CASSASGRTYNEQFF
d_gene: .; v_gene: TRBV4-2; j_gene: TRBJ1-5; CDR3aa: CASSQTDSNQPQHF
d_gene: .; v_gene: TRBV7-2; j_gene: TRBJ2-3; CDR3aa: CASSLAGHHTDTQYF
d_gene: TRBD1; v_gene: TRBV28; j_gene: TRBJ2-5; CDR3aa: CASTDRGKETQYF
d_gene: .; v_gene: TRBV7-9; j_gene: TRBJ1-1; CDR3aa: CASSPDRTSMNTEAFF
d_gene: .; v_gene: TRBV7-3; j_gene: TRBJ2-1; CDR3aa: CASSLTGGVAYNEQFF
d_gene: .; v_gene: TRBV29-1; j_gene: TRBJ1-5; CDR3aa: CSASSGESQPQHF
d_gene: .; v_gene: TRBV29-1; j_gene: TRBJ1-1; CDR3aa: CSVRQANTEAFF
d_gene: TRBD2; v_gene: TRBV5-1; j_gene: TRBJ2-5; CDR3aa: CASSLPTSGSNQETQYF
d_gene: .; v_gene: TRBV5-6; j_gene: TRBJ2-2; CDR3aa: CASSLMEVFTGELFF
d_gene: TRBD1; v_gene: TRBV5-4; j_gene: TRBJ2-7; CDR3aa: CAGGRQGQDEQYF
d_gene: TRBD1; v_gene: TRBV18; j_gene: TRBJ2-7; CDR3aa: CASSPTGGYEQYF
d_gene: TRBD2; v_gene: TRBV5-4; j_gene: TRBJ2-3; CDR3aa: CASSLYPSGRTDTQYF